The present entry profiles one T cell receptor (beta chain) with its context. The antigen is unknown. This CDR3 has 15 amino acids. Between the trimmed V and J ends, which lost 2 bases and 2 bases, there was a span of 10 bases. Germline V gene sequence: CDR1 SGDLS, CDR2 YYNGEE. This record belongs to a study of cytomegalovirus exposure and HLA in healthy donors. Findings and caveats of the study: Presence/absence analyses took donor sequencing depth as roughly uniform. Using the classifier, cytomegalovirus status was reportedly diagnosed with high specificity and sensitivity. TCR beta V segments were, for the most part, productive about 87% or about 30% of the time in an earlier analysis.

Primers: 60 Vbeta forward and 13 Jbeta reverse. Here immunoSEQ multiplex PCR was the method, and the copy in TCRdb shows in-frame clones only, minus some. The sample has some 180,000 clones, less than 80% seen once. The J gene is TRBJ2-2, the V gene TRBV9; weak D call: TRBD1 (6 bases). Source material: PBMCs. This TCR derives from a woman aged 25 to 45 in good health and CMV-seropositive. The CDR3, as DNA: TGTGCCAGCAGCGTCCGGGACAAAAACACCGGGGAGCTGTTTTTT. As protein: CASSVRDKNTGELFF.